A selection of T cell receptor beta chains follows, all from one sample in a study of T cells in Graves' hyperthyroidism and ophthalmopathy. In TCRdb, the multiplex PCR reads were re-called with MiXCR into one record per CDR3 protein. The data hold about 270,000 distinct CDR3 sequences, with approximately 14% observed a single time. The material sequenced was blood. The receptors were sampled from a woman in her forties or fifties with Graves' hyperthyroidism that later progressed to Graves' ophthalmopathy. Both conserved end residues are part of each CDR3. The order of the fields is V gene, J gene, clone size, D gene, CDR3 DNA, CDR3 protein. The D gene is left open where the match is weak. Expanded clones get a size class; other rows say once, few or many, or leave the size out.

TRBV7-7	TRBJ2-7	few	.	TGTGCTAGCAGCTTAGGAAGGGGCCCTGCCTACGAGCAGTACTTC	CASSLGRGPAYEQYF
TRBV20-1	TRBJ1-1	many	.	TGCAGTGCTGTGATCCCGGGGGACACTGAAGCTTTCTTT	CSAVIPGDTEAFF
TRBV6-1	TRBJ2-4	.	.	TGTGCCAGCGGGGAGGGGGGGACCAAAAACATTCAGTACTTC	CASGEGGTKNIQYF
TRBV7-2	TRBJ1-4	.	TRBD1	TGTGCCAGCAGCTTTGCCGGGACAGGGAATGAAAAACTGTTTTTT	CASSFAGTGNEKLFF
TRBV28	TRBJ2-3	many	TRBD1	TGTGCCAGCAGTTTATCGGACAGGGGTACAGATACGCAGTATTTT	CASSLSDRGTDTQYF
TRBV19	TRBJ2-1	.	.	TGTGCCAGTAGCGTCCGTTTGAATGAGCAGTTCTTC	CASSVRLNEQFF
TRBV6-2/TRBV6-3	TRBJ1-2	many	.	TGTGCCAGCACGGGCAGTCTCTATGGCTACACCTTC	CASTGSLYGYTF
TRBV27	TRBJ1-6	few	.	TGTGCCAGCAGGACTGACTTTTTGAATAATTCACCCCTCCACTTT	CASRTDFLNNSPLHF
TRBV9	TRBJ2-1	.	.	TGTGCCAGCAGCGTAGGGGGACGTTCCTACAATGAGCAGTTCTTC	CASSVGGRSYNEQFF
TRBV7-9	TRBJ2-1	.	.	TGTGCCAGCAGCTCCCGGGACTTTGGGATCGATGAGCAGTTCTTC	CASSSRDFGIDEQFF
TRBV11-2	TRBJ2-5	.	.	TGTGCCAGCAGCCAAGTAGGAGGGGGAGAGACCCAGTACTTC	CASSQVGGGETQYF
TRBV6-1	TRBJ2-7	.	TRBD2	TGTGCCAGCTATCTAGCGGGAGCAGGGTACGAGCAGTACTTC	CASYLAGAGYEQYF
TRBV6-1	TRBJ2-4	few	TRBD1	TGTGCCAGCAGAACCGGGACAGGGGACCCCCTAGCCAAAAACATTCAGTACTTC	CASRTGTGDPLAKNIQYF
TRBV2	TRBJ2-3	many	.	TGTGCCAGCACTAGGGCCGAAATCACAGATACGCAGTATTTT	CASTRAEITDTQYF
TRBV5-1	TRBJ2-7	many	.	TGCGCCAGCAGCGAACAGAGCTACGAGCAGTACTTC	CASSEQSYEQYF
TRBV6-1	TRBJ2-3	many	.	TGTGCCAGCAGTGAACAGTCTAGCACAGATACGCAGTATTTT	CASSEQSSTDTQYF
TRBV2	TRBJ2-3	many	.	TGTGCCAGCAAGAACAGCCGCACAGATACGCAGTATTTT	CASKNSRTDTQYF
TRBV20-1	TRBJ2-5	many	.	TGCAGTGTTAGCAGGGAGACCCAGTACTTC	CSVSRETQYF
TRBV19	TRBJ2-1	few	TRBD2	TGTGCCAGTAGCCGGACTAGCGGGCGCCAAAGCTCCTACAATGAGCAGTTCTTC	CASSRTSGRQSSYNEQFF
TRBV3-1	TRBJ2-7	many	.	TGTGCCAGCAGCCAAGTAGACACCTACGAGCAGTACTTC	CASSQVDTYEQYF
TRBV19	TRBJ1-2	few	TRBD1	TGTGCCAGTAGTATTGGGACAGGAGAACTCTATGGCTACACCTTC	CASSIGTGELYGYTF
TRBV6-1	TRBJ1-1	many	.	TGTGCCAGCTACCCAACCTGGTCCTGGAACACTGAAGCTTTCTTT	CASYPTWSWNTEAFF
TRBV7-3	TRBJ2-1	many	.	TGTGCCAGCAGCACCCAAGGGGGTAACTACAATGAGCAGTTCTTC	CASSTQGGNYNEQFF
TRBV5-1	TRBJ2-1	.	.	TGCGCCAGCAGCCCCGGGACAGCGGGGAGCCATGAGCAGTTCTTC	CASSPGTAGSHEQFF
TRBV28	TRBJ1-2	many	TRBD1	TGTGCCAGCAGTTCAAACAAGGACAGGGGGAGGAGTGGCTACACCTTC	CASSSNKDRGRSGYTF
TRBV2	TRBJ2-2	many	TRBD2	TGTGCCAGCAGCGCTAGCGGGGCGGGAGGAGAGCTGTTTTTT	CASSASGAGGELFF